There are a few counts of the clone carrying this T cell receptor (beta chain). As yet, its antigen is unknown. Germline V CDR1 and CDR2: DFQATT, SNEGSKA (reference sequence). The CDR3 is made up of 14 amino acids. V lost 4 bases to trimming and J lost 0 bases, with 12 bases between them. The sample originates from a study of CD8 T cells in ankylosing spondylitis. Study results and limitations: Within ankylosing spondylitis blood, a TCR beta motif made up of eight highly homologous variants appeared to be characteristic.

TCRdb independently ran MiXCR on the 5' RACE reads; one entry per CDR3 protein. The sample holds fewer than 650,000 distinct CDR3 sequences, more than 9.5% seen once. The receptor was derived from a male donor with ankylosing spondylitis. J is TRBJ1-2 and V is TRBV20-1; D unclear. Sequencing was done on a sample of blood, either unsorted or a sorted T cell fraction (not recorded which). Here the CDR3 DNA reads TGCAGTGCTACTCCCCGCCCCTCTAACTATGGCTACACCTTC. This translates into CSATPRPSNYGYTF.